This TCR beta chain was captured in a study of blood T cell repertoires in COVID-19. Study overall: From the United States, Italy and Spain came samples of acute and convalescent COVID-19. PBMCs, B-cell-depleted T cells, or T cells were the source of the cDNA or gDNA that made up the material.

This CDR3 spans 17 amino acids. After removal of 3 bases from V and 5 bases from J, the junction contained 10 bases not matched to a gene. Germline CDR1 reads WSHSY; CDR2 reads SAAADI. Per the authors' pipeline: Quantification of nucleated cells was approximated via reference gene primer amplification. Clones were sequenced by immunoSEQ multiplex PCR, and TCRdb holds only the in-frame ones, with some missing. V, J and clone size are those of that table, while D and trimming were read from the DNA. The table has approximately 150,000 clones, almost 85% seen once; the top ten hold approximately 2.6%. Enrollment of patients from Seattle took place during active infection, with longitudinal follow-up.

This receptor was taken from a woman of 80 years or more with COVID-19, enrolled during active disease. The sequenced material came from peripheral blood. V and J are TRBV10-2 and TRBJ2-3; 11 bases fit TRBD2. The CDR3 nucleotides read TGCGCCAGCAGTGATCCAAGACTAGCGGGACGCGTAGATACGCAGTATTTT. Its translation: CASSDPRLAGRVDTQYF.